This passage covers 20 T cell receptor beta chains from one sample sequenced in a study of blood T cell repertoires in COVID-19 (dated by TCRdb to 2020 to 2022). The library was generated by the immunoSEQ multiplex PCR assay. TCRdb took this table from immuneACCESS and kept in-frame rearrangements with V and J called. Such tables lack part of the clones; where checked against another copy, unresolved V genes explain under half of the gap, and the rest is unexplained. Recorded for this sample are over 130,000 clones; 80% to 85% of them occurred a single time. The leading ten clones occupy around 8.6% of the sample. Sequencing was carried out using peripheral blood. These receptors all come from a human donor in a cohort sampled during active COVID-19.

V usage is TRBV2 and J usage is TRBJ1-2, with D possibly TRBD1 on 5 matching bases. Germline V lookup: CDR1 SNHLY, CDR2 FYNNEI. Trimming pared 2 bases from V and 4 bases from J, leaving 14 bases between. This CDR3 is 15 amino acids long. CDR3: CASSETTITGYGYTF. Here the CDR3 DNA reads TGTGCCAGCAGTGAAACGACGATCACAGGCTATGGCTACACCTTC. The entire variable domain, with the rest obtained from reference TRBV2 and TRBJ1-2, is as follows: EPEVTQTPSHQVTQMGQEVILRCVPISNHLYFYWYRQILGQKVEFLVSFYNNEISEKSEIFDDQFSVERPDGSNFTLKIRSTKLEDSAMYFCASSETTITGYGYTFGSGTRLTVV.

This chain uses TRBV6-5 with TRBJ1-5, with D possibly matching TRBD1 (5 bases). CDR1 is MNHEY and CDR2 is SVGAGI in the germline V gene. The CDR3 extends over 13 amino acids. Trimming pared 6 bases from V and 7 bases from J, leaving 13 bases between. CDR3: CASRRRGEQPQHF. The CDR3 bases are TGTGCCAGCAGGAGGAGGGGCGAGCAGCCCCAGCATTTT.

The chain has TRBV7-2 and TRBJ2-3; the match to TRBD1 covers 9 bases. V shed 5 bases and J 9 bases; nucleotides not matched to a gene: 3. The germline V gene encodes CDR1 SGHTA and CDR2 FQGNSA. The CDR3 spans 12 residues. The CDR3 sequence: CASSRTGGTQYF. In nucleotides, the CDR3 is TGTGCCAGCAGCCGCACAGGGGGCACGCAGTATTTT. The entire variable domain, with the rest obtained from reference TRBV7-2 and TRBJ2-3, is as follows: GAGVSQSPSNKVTEKGKDVELRCDPISGHTALYWYRQSLGQGLEFLIYFQGNSAPDKSGLPSDRFSAERTGGSVSTLTIQRTQQEDSAVYLCASSRTGGTQYFGPGTRLTVL.

This clone showed up just once. V usage is TRBV15 and J usage is TRBJ2-5, with a tentative D call TRBD1 (5 bases). From germline, CDR1 is LNHNV and CDR2 YYDKDF (reference sequence). This CDR3 is built from 14 residues. Trimming took off 3 bases at V and 5 bases at J, with 13 bases between the two ends. The CDR3 region has the DNA TGTGCCACCAGCAGGGTCAGGGCTGCGGAGACCCAGTACTTC. This codes for CATSRVRAAETQYF.

The V call is TRBV6-6, the J call TRBJ2-3; 10 bases align to TRBD1. Germline values: CDR1 MNHNY, CDR2 SVGAGI (reference sequence). J gave up 7 bases and V 4 bases, and 8 bases lay outside the gene matches. This CDR3 region has 15 residues. The CDR3 DNA reads TGTGCCAGCAGTTCTCAGACAGGGGGCAAGTATACGCAGTATTTT. Amino acid sequence: CASSSQTGGKYTQYF.

Only a few counts were recorded for this clone. This chain links TRBV3-1 (or the pseudogene TRBV3-2) with TRBJ2-7; TRBD2 matches 12 bases. J gave up 2 bases and V 8 bases, and 7 bases lay outside the gene matches. CDR3 size: 15 residues. From germline, CDR1 is LGHDT and CDR2 YNNKEL (reference sequence). The CDR3 region has the DNA TGTGCCAGCGGATCGACTAGCGGGGGTGCCTACGAGCAGTACTTC. This codes for CASGSTSGGAYEQYF.

This sequence joins TRBV3-1 (or the pseudogene TRBV3-2) and TRBJ2-5; D may be TRBD1 (5 bases). V was trimmed by 3 bases and J by 3 bases, leaving 8 bases between them. The CDR3 sequence is 13 residues long. CDR1 LGHDT and CDR2 YNNKEL come from the germline V gene (reference sequence). CDR3 loop: CASSHLTEETQYF. As DNA, the CDR3 is TGTGCCAGCAGCCACCTGACAGAAGAGACCCAGTACTTC.

The chain couples TRBV7-2 to TRBJ2-2, with D possibly TRBD2 on 5 matching bases. Germline V gene sequence: CDR1 SGHTA, CDR2 FQGNSA. Deletions cut 4 bases from V and 3 bases from J, with 12 bases between. This CDR3 has 15 residues. The DNA of the CDR3 is TGTGCCAGCAGCTCCCCCGGGCGGGACACCGGGGAGCTGTTTTTT. It translates to CASSSPGRDTGELFF.

V usage is TRBV11-2 and J usage is TRBJ2-3; TRBD2 matches at 16 bases. Germline values: CDR1 SGHAT, CDR2 FQNNGV. The CDR3 extends over 18 amino acids. Unmatched junction bases numbered 5, after V lost 5 bases and J lost 0 bases. The CDR3 DNA reads TGTGCCAGCAGCCTGGGACTAGCGGGGGGGACTAGCACAGATACGCAGTATTTT. Encoded protein: CASSLGLAGGTSTDTQYF.

This sequence joins TRBV9 and TRBJ2-3, with TRBD2 matching over 9 bases. Germline CDR1 and CDR2: SGDLS and YYNGEE. This CDR3 has 17 amino acids. The V segment lost 6 bases and the J segment 6 bases; nucleotides outside the gene matches: 17. This chain's CDR3 is CASNPTGGSGGADTQYF. Written as DNA, the CDR3 is TGTGCCAGCAACCCGACCGGGGGTAGCGGGGGTGCTGATACGCAGTATTTT.

This rearrangement joins TRBV6-2 or TRBV6-3 to TRBJ2-3, with TRBD2 matching 9 bases. The length of the CDR3 is 18 residues. Germline V gene data show CDR1 as MNHEY and CDR2 as SVGEGT. The trim removed 0 bases at V and 0 bases at J, leaving 7 bases unmatched. DNA of the CDR3: TGTGCCAGCAGTTACTCGGTGGGCGGGGGGGCCAGCACAGATACGCAGTATTTT. Amino acid sequence: CASSYSVGGGASTDTQYF.

The V gene is TRBV15, the J gene TRBJ1-4; D might be TRBD1 (5 bases). The CDR3 is 15 residues long. The germline V gene encodes CDR1 LNHNV and CDR2 YYDKDF (reference sequence). With 3 bases removed from V and 8 bases from J, the gap between germline ends came to 16 bases. Here the CDR3 reads CATSRIPQGREKLFF. In DNA form, the CDR3 reads TGTGCCACCAGCAGGATCCCGCAGGGTCGGGAAAAACTGTTTTTT.

This chain connects TRBV5-4 to TRBJ2-1; 9 bases map to TRBD1. Germline V gives CDR1 SGHNT, CDR2 YYREEE (reference sequence). V gave up 4 bases and J gave up 1 base; unmatched junction bases: 3. The CDR3 has 15 residues. The CDR3 DNA is TGTGCCAGCAGCACAGGGACAGGGTCCTACAATGAGCAGTTCTTC. Its protein product is CASSTGTGSYNEQFF. The variable domain in full, completed from reference TRBV5-4 and TRBJ2-1, reads ETGVTQSPTHLIKTRGQQVTLRCSSQSGHNTVSWYQQALGQGPQFIFQYYREEENGRGNFPPRFSGLQFPNYSSELNVNALELDDSALYLCASSTGTGSYNEQFFGPGTRLTVL.

This sequence joins TRBV28 and TRBJ2-7; tentatively, D is TRBD2 (5 bases). The CDR3 sequence is 15 residues long. Trimming pared 5 bases from V and 6 bases from J, leaving 20 bases between. Germline-derived CDR1 and CDR2 are MDHEN and SYDVKM. In DNA form, the CDR3 reads TGTGCCAGCAGTCCCCCCGATTTCAGTCGGGGCGAGCAGTACTTC. As protein: CASSPPDFSRGEQYF.

The rearrangement uses TRBV12-3 or TRBV12-4 and TRBJ1-2; D may be TRBD1 (5 bases). The CDR3 has 13 amino acids. V lost 7 bases and J 4 bases, leaving 13 bases between the germline ends. In DNA, the CDR3 is TGTGCCAGCACCCGAGCGGGGGGCTATGGCTACACCTTC. Its protein is CASTRAGGYGYTF.

The chain uses TRBV2 and TRBJ2-7; 8 nucleotides agree with TRBD1. V shed 10 bases and J 1 base; nucleotides not matched to a gene: 12. CDR1 is SNHLY and CDR2 is FYNNEI in the germline V gene. The CDR3 extends over 15 amino acids. The CDR3 is CATYGQGDRSYEQYF. The DNA of the CDR3 is TGTGCCACCTACGGACAGGGCGACAGGTCCTACGAGCAGTACTTC.

This chain joins TRBV3-1 (or the pseudogene TRBV3-2) and TRBJ2-5; TRBD2 matches 8 bases. Germline assignment: CDR1 LGHDT and CDR2 YNNKEL (reference sequence). CDR3 length: 17 amino acids. The ends lost 1 base at V and 4 bases at J; junction bases unmatched: 11. The CDR3 region is CASSQARTSLGGETQYF. CDR3 sequence (DNA): TGTGCCAGCAGCCAAGCAAGGACTAGCTTAGGGGGAGAGACCCAGTACTTC.

The V call is TRBV19, the J call TRBJ1-6; 9 bases line up with TRBD1. The J segment lost 10 bases and the V segment lost 5 bases, leaving 9 bases of the junction unmatched. The CDR3 loop spans 15 amino acids. Germline V CDR1 and CDR2: LNHDA, SQIVND (reference sequence). The CDR3 sequence: CASSLSRTGVSPLHF. CDR3 nucleotide sequence: TGTGCCAGTAGTCTCTCGAGGACAGGGGTCTCACCCCTCCACTTT.

The chain employs TRBV11-2 and TRBJ2-1; 9 nucleotides agree with TRBD1. Germline V lookup: CDR1 SGHAT, CDR2 FQNNGV. The CDR3 consists of 15 residues. J was trimmed by 8 bases and V by 5 bases; bases with no gene match: 10. The CDR3 DNA reads TGTGCCAGCAGCGCCCGGGACAGGGCTGATTATGAGCAGTTCTTC. Its protein product is CASSARDRADYEQFF.

The chain carries TRBV4-1 and TRBJ1-6; 8 bases are shared with TRBD1. This CDR3 region has 16 residues. Germline V gene lookup returns CDR1 MGHRA and CDR2 YSYEKL. Trimming cost V 2 bases and J 9 bases; bases outside gene matches: 9. CDR3 sequence reads: CASSQSSTRGPSPLHF. CDR3 nucleotide sequence: TGCGCCAGCAGCCAAAGCTCCACCAGGGGGCCTTCACCCCTCCACTTT.